Below, 31 T cell receptor beta chains from the same sample are listed, as sequenced in a study of cytomegalovirus exposure and HLA in healthy donors. The method was immunoSEQ multiplex PCR; TCRdb's version includes in-frame clones alone and lacks a portion of them. The sample carries roughly 130,000 clones, approximately 91% recorded once. Sequenced: PBMCs. The source is a man aged 30 to 39 in good health and CMV-seronegative.

J is TRBJ1-1 and V is TRBV30; no clear D gene. The CDR3 runs 12 residues. The V end was cut by 5 bases, the J end by 5 bases, with 12 bases between. Germline V CDR1 and CDR2: GTSNPN, SVGIG (reference sequence). CDR3 region: CAWGGHGTEAFF. CDR3 coding DNA: TGTGCCTGGGGAGGGCACGGGACTGAAGCTTTCTTT.

The genes are TRBV5-4 and TRBJ2-7; 7 nucleotides match TRBD2. Germline trimming cut 5 bases from V and 4 bases from J; bases unmatched to any gene: 6. Germline CDR1 SGHNT, CDR2 YYREEE (reference sequence). This CDR3 contains 13 residues. The CDR3: CASSSGGRYEQYF. The CDR3 bases are TGTGCCAGCAGTTCGGGAGGCCGGTACGAGCAGTACTTC. Full variable domain (outside the CDR3, taken from reference TRBV5-4 and TRBJ2-7): ETGVTQSPTHLIKTRGQQVTLRCSSQSGHNTVSWYQQALGQGPQFIFQYYREEENGRGNFPPRFSGLQFPNYSSELNVNALELDDSALYLCASSSGGRYEQYFGPGTRLTVT.

The chain uses TRBV5-1 and TRBJ2-1; possible D gene TRBD2, 6 bases. The CDR3 is 14 amino acids. V was clipped by 0 bases and J by 5 bases, with 9 bases between them. Germline loops: CDR1 SGHRS, CDR2 YFSETQ. CDR3 region: CASSLDSGHNEQFF. The CDR3, as DNA: TGCGCCAGCAGCTTGGATAGCGGTCACAATGAGCAGTTCTTC.

This clone has just one count. As DNA, the CDR3 is TGTGCCAGCAGCACCGGGACAGGGGTCATGAACACTGAAGCTTTCTTT. It translates to CASSTGTGVMNTEAFF. This chain joins TRBV7-2 and TRBJ1-1, with 10 bases aligning to TRBD1. Germline-derived CDR1 and CDR2 are SGHTA and FQGNSA. The CDR3 runs 16 residues. V lost 5 bases, J lost 0 bases, and 6 bases stayed unmatched.

The genes are TRBV30 and TRBJ1-5; TRBD1 matches at 7 bases. J lost 4 bases, V lost 3 bases, and 6 bases had no gene match. The CDR3 has 14 amino acids. Germline CDR1 is GTSNPN and CDR2 is SVGIG (reference sequence). The CDR3 DNA reads TGTGCCTGGAGCCCGGGCAGGGGGAATCAGCCCCAGCATTTT. As protein: CAWSPGRGNQPQHF.

V and J are TRBV6-1 and TRBJ2-3; D is possibly TRBD1 (6 bases). Trimming stripped 4 bases from V and 2 bases from J, with 13 bases between. The germline gives CDR1 MNHNS, CDR2 SASEGT. CDR3 length: 15 amino acids. The CDR3 loop reads CASSAHRGSTDTQYF. The CDR3 nucleotides read TGTGCCAGCAGTGCTCATAGGGGGTCCACAGATACGCAGTATTTT.

This chain links TRBV9 with TRBJ2-7; TRBD2 agrees at 9 bases. V was clipped by 4 bases and J by 0 bases; unmatched bases: 5. The germline V gene has CDR1 SGDLS and CDR2 YYNGEE. The CDR3 loop spans 15 amino acids. The CDR3 spells CASSSSGVSSYEQYF. The CDR3 DNA is TGTGCCAGCAGCTCTAGCGGGGTCAGCTCCTACGAGCAGTACTTC. Full variable domain (rest looked up from reference TRBV9 and TRBJ2-7): DSGVTQTPKHLITATGQRVTLRCSPRSGDLSVYWYQQSLDQGLQFLIQYYNGEERAKGNILERFSAQQFPDLHSELNLSSLELGDSALYFCASSSSGVSSYEQYFGPGTRLTVT.

The rearrangement joins TRBV5-1 to TRBJ2-1; 8 bases align to TRBD2. This CDR3 is built from 15 residues. Trimming took 6 bases from V and 1 from J; bases not matched to a gene: 6. In germline, CDR1 is SGHRS, CDR2 YFSETQ. The CDR3 DNA sequence: TGCGCCAGCAATGGGTTAGCGGGATCCTACAATGAGCAGTTCTTC. This gives the protein CASNGLAGSYNEQFF.

The genes are TRBV2 and TRBJ2-1; 16 bases agree with TRBD2. CDR3 size: 21 residues. Germline values: CDR1 SNHLY, CDR2 FYNNEI. Unmatched junction bases numbered 22, after V lost 6 bases and J lost 8 bases. The CDR3 nucleotides are TGTGCCAGCAGCTGTATTTCCGGGACTAGCGGGAGGGTTCCCGTATACGATGAGCAGTTCTTC. Residues: CASSCISGTSGRVPVYDEQFF.

This chain connects TRBV9 to TRBJ2-3, with TRBD2 identical over 8 bases. The junction had 6 bases not matched to a gene; V was cut back by 2 bases and J by 4 bases. The CDR3 runs 15 residues. Germline assignment: CDR1 SGDLS and CDR2 YYNGEE. CDR3 amino acids: CASSVSSAGADTQYF. CDR3 in DNA: TGTGCCAGCAGCGTTTCATCAGCGGGGGCAGATACGCAGTATTTT.

The chain has TRBV19 and TRBJ2-3; D may be TRBD2 (5 bases). The CDR3 is made up of 15 amino acids. Trimming cost V 3 bases and J 2 bases, with 12 bases left between them. Looked up from germline, CDR1 is LNHDA and CDR2 is SQIVND (reference sequence). CDR3: CASSIIERNTDTQYF. In DNA, the CDR3 is TGTGCCAGTAGTATTATCGAGCGGAACACAGATACGCAGTATTTT. Full variable domain (remainder filled in from reference TRBV19 and TRBJ2-3): DGGITQSPKYLFRKEGQNVTLSCEQNLNHDAMYWYRQDPGQGLRLIYYSQIVNDFQKGDIAEGYSVSREKKESFPLTVTSAQKNPTAFYLCASSIIERNTDTQYFGPGTRLTVL.

The V and J genes are TRBV4-1 and TRBJ1-2; 9 nucleotides align to TRBD1. Germline assignment: CDR1 MGHRA and CDR2 YSYEKL. The CDR3 consists of 16 residues. The trim removed 2 bases at V and 8 bases at J, leaving 12 bases unmatched. The CDR3 DNA reads as TGCGCCAGCAGCCAACCCTCCGGGACAGGGAATAGAGGCTACACCTTC. As protein: CASSQPSGTGNRGYTF.

This clone was seen only once. V and J are TRBV5-1 and TRBJ1-1, with no clear D. CDR1 and CDR2 (germline): SGHRS, YFSETQ. The V gene lost 2 bases and the J gene lost 2 bases, with 10 bases spanning the gap. This CDR3 has 14 residues. As DNA, the CDR3 is TGCGCCAGCAGCTTCGGGGAGGGAAACACTGAAGCTTTCTTT. Its translation is CASSFGEGNTEAFF.

The V gene is TRBV5-1, the J gene TRBJ1-1; TRBD1 might be the D (6 bases). The CDR3 totals 14 residues. Germline lookup yields CDR1 SGHRS and CDR2 YFSETQ. V was trimmed by 5 bases and J by 1 base, leaving 12 bases between them. The CDR3 sequence is CASSQRGGNTEAFF. CDR3 in DNA: TGCGCCAGCAGTCAAAGAGGGGGGAACACTGAAGCTTTCTTT.

The V and J genes are TRBV19 and TRBJ2-5; D perhaps matches TRBD2 (5 bases). The CDR3 consists of 14 residues. The V gene lost 6 bases and the J gene lost 2 bases, with 13 bases spanning the gap. Germline V gene sequence: CDR1 LNHDA, CDR2 SQIVND (reference sequence). As DNA, the CDR3 is TGTGCCAGTAGCACTAGAAGTAAGCAAGAGACCCAGTACTTC. It translates to CASSTRSKQETQYF.

The J gene is TRBJ1-1, the V gene TRBV7-2, with D unclear. Trimming took 6 bases from V and 5 from J, leaving 13 bases between them. Germline V gene lookup returns CDR1 SGHTA and CDR2 FQGNSA. The CDR3 has 13 amino acids. CDR3 nucleotides: TGTGCCAGCAGAAACACCGGCGGAACTGAAGCTTTCTTT. This encodes CASRNTGGTEAFF.

J is TRBJ2-1 and V is TRBV4-3, with a possible D match to TRBD2 (5 bases). The V end lost 1 base, the J end lost 5 bases, and 18 bases lay between the germline ends. Germline V lookup: CDR1 LGHNA, CDR2 YSLEER. This CDR3 comprises 17 residues. The CDR3 sequence: CASSQVGRTSLHNEQFF. CDR3 DNA: TGCGCCAGCAGCCAAGTGGGCCGCACTAGTCTTCACAATGAGCAGTTCTTC.

This clone was seen once. The chain couples TRBV5-1 to TRBJ2-7; D unclear. Trimming stripped 0 bases from V and 0 bases from J, with 7 bases between. The CDR3 sequence is 14 residues long. Germline loops: CDR1 SGHRS, CDR2 YFSETQ. The CDR3 nucleotides read TGCGCCAGCAGCTTGGAATCGGGCTCCTACGAGCAGTACTTC. This encodes CASSLESGSYEQYF.

The chain uses TRBV9 and TRBJ2-6; no reliable D call. This CDR3 is 14 amino acids long. Germline-derived CDR1 and CDR2 are SGDLS and YYNGEE. V lost 2 bases, J lost 2 bases, and 5 bases lay in between. This CDR3 is CASSVGPGANVLTF. CDR3 DNA: TGTGCCAGCAGCGTTGGGCCTGGGGCCAACGTCCTGACTTTC.

J is TRBJ1-1 and V is TRBV19, with D maybe TRBD1 (5 bases). The CDR3 loop spans 15 amino acids. Trimming took off 7 bases at V and 4 bases at J, with 19 bases between the two ends. Germline CDR1 and CDR2: LNHDA and SQIVND (reference sequence). CDR3 protein: CASTPKGLRGTEAFF. For the CDR3, the DNA is TGTGCCAGTACCCCAAAGGGGCTTAGGGGCACTGAAGCTTTCTTT.

The V call is TRBV4-1, the J call TRBJ2-5; 8 positions agree with TRBD2. Germline CDR1 reads MGHRA; CDR2 reads YSYEKL. The CDR3 spans 14 residues. V lost 1 base and J lost 5; bases outside the gene matches: 3. CDR3 nucleotide sequence: TGCGCCAGCAGCCAAGCGGGAGGGGGGGAGACCCAGTACTTC. Encoded protein: CASSQAGGGETQYF.

A word on this clone: The junction does not match germline at one end; this may be a read error. The DNA for the CDR3 is TGTGCCAGCAGCAAAGATTACAGGGATAATGAAAAACTGTTTTTT. Protein sequence: CASSKDYRDNEKLFF. The chain carries TRBV4-2 and TRBJ1-4, with D possibly being TRBD1 (6 bases). Germline V gene sequence: CDR1 LGHNA, CDR2 YNFKEQ. The CDR3 has 15 amino acids.

V gene TRBV4-3 combines with J gene TRBJ2-7, with TRBD2 matching 11 bases. Germline V lookup: CDR1 LGHNA, CDR2 YSLEER. The CDR3 length is 15 residues. V gave up 1 base and J gave up 4 bases; unmatched junction bases: 3. The CDR3 bases are TGCGCCAGCAGCCAAGCTACTAGCGGGAGTTACGAGCAGTACTTC. Translating it yields CASSQATSGSYEQYF.

This clone showed up just once. The chain combines TRBV7-2 with TRBJ2-3; no clear D gene. Trimming cost V 0 bases and J 0 bases, with 4 bases left between them. Germline CDR1 is SGHTA and CDR2 is FQGNSA. The CDR3 contains 14 residues. The DNA for the CDR3 is TGTGCCAGCAGCTTAGCCGAGAGCACAGATACGCAGTATTTT. Encoded protein: CASSLAESTDTQYF. Full variable domain (rest looked up from reference TRBV7-2 and TRBJ2-3): GAGVSQSPSNKVTEKGKDVELRCDPISGHTALYWYRQSLGQGLEFLIYFQGNSAPDKSGLPSDRFSAERTGGSVSTLTIQRTQQEDSAVYLCASSLAESTDTQYFGPGTRLTVL.

The chain joins TRBV5-4 to TRBJ2-4; 8 bases match TRBD2. The CDR3 totals 17 residues. J was trimmed by 0 bases and V by 3 bases; bases with no gene match: 8. Per the germline V gene, CDR1 is SGHNT and CDR2 is YYREEE (reference sequence). The CDR3 nucleotides are TGTGCCAGCAGCTCGGGGGGGCTCGCCATAGCCAAAAACATTCAGTACTTC. Its protein is CASSSGGLAIAKNIQYF.

In this sample, this clone turned up once. The chain links TRBV18 to TRBJ1-5; no definite D call. Germline V gene data show CDR1 as KGHSH and CDR2 as LQKENI. V was cut by 5 bases and J by 6 bases, with 11 bases left in between. The CDR3 loop spans 13 amino acids. The CDR3 sequence: CASSEGTVQPQHF. The DNA of the CDR3 is TGTGCCAGCTCAGAGGGTACGGTTCAGCCCCAGCATTTT.

The V call is TRBV9, the J call TRBJ2-2, with 9 positions matching TRBD2. The CDR3 covers 15 residues. With V trimmed by 5 bases and J by 2 bases, 4 bases remained unmatched. Germline V gene lookup returns CDR1 SGDLS and CDR2 YYNGEE. The CDR3 coding sequence is TGTGCCAGCAGGAGACTAGCGGAAAACACCGGGGAGCTGTTTTTT. It specifies CASRRLAENTGELFF.

This clone was detected only a few times. This chain joins TRBV27 and TRBJ1-2, with 12 bases that match TRBD1. The CDR3 totals 17 residues. After removal of 7 bases from V and 3 bases from J, the junction contained 12 bases not matched to a gene. Germline V CDR1 and CDR2: MNHEY, SMNVEV (reference sequence). The CDR3 sequence: CASTNPGTGGYYYGYTF. The CDR3 DNA is TGTGCCAGCACCAACCCCGGGACAGGGGGCTACTACTATGGCTACACCTTC.

Concerning this clone itself: Other DNA variants within this sample encode the same CDR3. J is TRBJ2-7 and V is TRBV5-1; tentatively, D is TRBD2 (6 bases). This CDR3 spans 14 amino acids. With 0 bases removed from V and 1 base from J, the gap between germline ends came to 8 bases. CDR1 is SGHRS, CDR2 YFSETQ, per germline. The CDR3 DNA sequence: TGCGCCAGCAGCTTGGTGGGAGGTTCCTACGAGCAGTACTTC. Amino acid sequence: CASSLVGGSYEQYF.

CDR3 nucleotide sequence: TGTGCCAGCTCACAAAGCCGGGACAGGGCTTCTAACTATGGCTACACCTTC. It encodes CASSQSRDRASNYGYTF. This chain links TRBV18 with TRBJ1-2; the match to TRBD1 covers 9 bases. J was trimmed by 0 bases and V by 4 bases; bases with no gene match: 9. The CDR3 contains 17 residues. Looked up from germline, CDR1 is KGHSH and CDR2 is LQKENI.

The V and J genes are TRBV9 and TRBJ1-2, with a weak D call TRBD1 (6 bases). CDR1 and CDR2 from the germline V gene are SGDLS and YYNGEE. This CDR3 region has 14 residues. V lost 4 bases, J lost 4 bases, and 14 bases lay in between. CDR3 sequence reads: CASSFLGQSYGYTF. CDR3 nucleotide sequence: TGTGCCAGCAGCTTCCTCGGACAGAGCTATGGCTACACCTTC.